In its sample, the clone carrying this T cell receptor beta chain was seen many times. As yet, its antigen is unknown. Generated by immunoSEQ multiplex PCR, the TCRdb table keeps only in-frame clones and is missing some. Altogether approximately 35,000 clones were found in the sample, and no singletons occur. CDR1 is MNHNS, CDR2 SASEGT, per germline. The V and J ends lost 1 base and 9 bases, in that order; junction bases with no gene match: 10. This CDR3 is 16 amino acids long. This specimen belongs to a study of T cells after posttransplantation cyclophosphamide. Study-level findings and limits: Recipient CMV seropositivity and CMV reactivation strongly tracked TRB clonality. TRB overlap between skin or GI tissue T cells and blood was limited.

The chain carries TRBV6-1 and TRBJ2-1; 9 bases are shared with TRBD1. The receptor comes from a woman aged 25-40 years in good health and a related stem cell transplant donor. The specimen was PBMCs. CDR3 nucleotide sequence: TGTGCCAGCAGTGAAGTCCTGGGACAGGGTGGAGGTGAGCAGTTCTTC. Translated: CASSEVLGQGGGEQFF.